This T cell receptor (beta chain) stems from a study of T cell responses to AZD1222 COVID-19 vaccine. Study conclusions and caveats: It should be noted that donors were predominantly white British and more often female, and clonal diversity was possibly underestimated.

The table came from immunoSEQ multiplex PCR; TCRdb's copy has only in-frame clones and leaves some out. The sample carries about 130,000 clones, 88% recorded once. Turning to this clone: Its antigen is still unknown.

Germline V gene lookup returns CDR1 MNHEY and CDR2 SVGEGT. Trimming shortened V by 2 bases and J by 7 bases, and 15 bases separated the two germline ends. CDR3 length equals 15 residues. Sequencing was performed on peripheral blood, taken on day 0 of AZD1222 vaccination. The chain combines TRBV6-2 or TRBV6-3 with TRBJ1-5, with a weak D call TRBD1 (5 bases). This clonotype was obtained from an adult in good health. The CDR3 region has the DNA TGTGCCAGCAGTTACGCGGGGGGTTTGGGCCAGCCCCAGCATTTT. It yields the protein CASSYAGGLGQPQHF.